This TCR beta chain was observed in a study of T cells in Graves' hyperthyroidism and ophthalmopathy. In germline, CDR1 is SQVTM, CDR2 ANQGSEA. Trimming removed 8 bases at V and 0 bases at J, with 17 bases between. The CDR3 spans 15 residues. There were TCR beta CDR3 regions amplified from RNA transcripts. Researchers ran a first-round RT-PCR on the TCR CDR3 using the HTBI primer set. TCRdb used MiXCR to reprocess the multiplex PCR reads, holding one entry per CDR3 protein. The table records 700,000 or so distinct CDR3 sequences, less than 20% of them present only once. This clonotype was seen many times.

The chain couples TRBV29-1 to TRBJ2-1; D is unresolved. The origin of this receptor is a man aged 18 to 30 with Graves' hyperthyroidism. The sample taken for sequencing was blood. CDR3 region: CSFCYGMGSYNEQFF. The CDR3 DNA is TGCAGCTTCTGCTATGGGATGGGCTCCTACAATGAGCAGTTCTTC.